Presented here are 14 T cell receptor beta chains from one specimen sequenced in a study of T cell changes during pregnancy in multiple sclerosis. Assay used: immunoSEQ multiplex PCR; TCRdb lists only in-frame clones, some missing. The sample holds tens of thousands of clones, 85% to 95% seen once. The material sequenced was peripheral blood, taken in the third trimester of pregnancy. The receptors stem from a female donor with multiple sclerosis, enrolled in a pregnancy study.

This clone occurred once. V usage is TRBV2 and J usage is TRBJ1-2, with TRBD1 as a possible D gene (6 bases). Germline V gene data show CDR1 as SNHLY and CDR2 as FYNNEI. V was cut by 10 bases and J by 4 bases, with 22 bases left in between. CDR3 length equals 15 residues. The CDR3, as DNA: TGTGCCATCCCTCAGGTGGGACACGCAGCCTATGGCTACACCTTC. This gives the protein CAIPQVGHAAYGYTF.

This clone was seen a few times. V is TRBV30 and J is TRBJ2-7; tentatively, D is TRBD2 (5 bases). CDR1 and CDR2 from the germline V gene are GTSNPN and SVGIG (reference sequence). V gave up 0 bases and J gave up 6 bases, with 12 bases separating them. The CDR3 extends over 13 amino acids. The CDR3 spells CAWSVSRAAEQYF. CDR3 nucleotide sequence: TGTGCCTGGAGTGTAAGTAGAGCGGCCGAGCAGTACTTC.

The chain combines TRBV6-5 with TRBJ2-5, with D possibly being TRBD2 (5 bases). CDR1 is MNHEY, CDR2 SVGAGI, per germline. This CDR3 has 13 residues. The V and J ends lost 7 bases and 2 bases respectively, with 11 bases between them. CDR3 nucleotide sequence: TGTGCCAGCATCGCCCGGGGACAAGAGACCCAGTACTTC. This translates into CASIARGQETQYF.

The chain has TRBV9 and TRBJ2-6; weak D call: TRBD1 (5 bases). Germline V gene lookup returns CDR1 SGDLS and CDR2 YYNGEE. Trimming took 3 bases from V and 0 from J, leaving 16 bases between them. This CDR3 comprises 18 residues. The CDR3 here is CASSDPFQTDSGANVLTF. The CDR3 coding sequence is TGTGCCAGCAGCGACCCATTCCAGACAGACTCTGGGGCCAACGTCCTGACTTTC.

The J gene is TRBJ2-1, the V gene TRBV6-4, with 9 nucleotides matching TRBD1. The germline gives CDR1 MRHNA, CDR2 SNTAGT. The CDR3 sequence is 14 residues long. V lost 0 bases, J lost 6 bases, and 0 bases stayed unmatched. CDR3 residues: CASSDSTGGNEQFF. For the CDR3, the DNA is TGTGCCAGCAGTGACTCGACAGGGGGCAATGAGCAGTTCTTC.

This chain connects TRBV21-1 to TRBJ2-2; TRBD1, the D gene given by the table, was not confirmed from the DNA. TRBV21-1 is a known pseudogene. This CDR3 comprises 15 residues. The CDR3 DNA sequence: TGTGCCAGCAGCCTCCCCCAGGGGCGCTTCGGGGAGCTGTTTTTT. Its protein is CASSLPQGRFGELFF.

The rearrangement links TRBV6-6 to TRBJ2-1, with 7 bases identical to TRBD1. Germline assignment: CDR1 MNHNY and CDR2 SVGAGI (reference sequence). V dropped 7 bases and J dropped 10; count of bases not matched to a gene: 7. The CDR3 length is 12 residues. This CDR3 is CASIDIGGEQFF. Written as DNA, the CDR3 is TGTGCCAGCATTGATATAGGGGGCGAGCAGTTCTTC.

The chain joins TRBV7-9 to TRBJ2-1; D is possibly TRBD1 (5 bases). Germline CDR1 and CDR2: SEHNR and FQNEAQ (reference sequence). The length of the CDR3 is 14 residues. V dropped 1 base and J dropped 6 bases, with 10 bases sitting between them. CDR3 nucleotide sequence: TGTGCCAGCAGCTTAGAAGGGGCTGTCAATGAGCAGTTCTTC. The encoded protein is CASSLEGAVNEQFF.

CDR3 amino acids: CASSLEGIPYEQYF. The CDR3 coding sequence is TGTGCCAGCAGCTTGGAGGGGATCCCCTACGAGCAGTACTTC. V is TRBV5-6 and J is TRBJ2-7; perhaps TRBD1 as D (5 bases). Trimming shortened V by 0 bases and J by 2 bases, and 9 bases separated the two germline ends. CDR3 length equals 14 residues. From germline, CDR1 is SGHDT and CDR2 YYEEEE. Supplemented by reference TRBV5-6 and TRBJ2-7, the full variable domain reads DAGVTQSPTHLIKTRGQQVTLRCSPKSGHDTVSWYQQALGQGPQFIFQYYEEEERQRGNFPDRFSGHQFPNYSSELNVNALLLGDSALYLCASSLEGIPYEQYFGPGTRLTVT.

The chain joins TRBV6-1 to TRBJ1-5; D may be TRBD1 (6 bases). Trimming removed 2 bases from V and 4 bases from J, with 6 bases in between. The CDR3 runs 13 residues. The germline V gene has CDR1 MNHNS and CDR2 SASEGT. The CDR3 reads CASSEQGNQPQHF. Here the CDR3 DNA reads TGTGCCAGCAGTGAACAGGGGAATCAGCCCCAGCATTTT.

The CDR3 sequence is CASSQAAGVQRNEQFF. For the CDR3, the DNA is TGCGCCAGCAGCCAAGCTGCGGGAGTTCAGAGGAATGAGCAGTTCTTC. The chain carries TRBV4-1 and TRBJ2-1, with 7 bases matching TRBD2. Germline CDR1 is MGHRA and CDR2 is YSYEKL. The CDR3 has 16 residues. Trimming took 1 base from V and 7 from J; bases not matched to a gene: 10.

This chain uses TRBV28 with TRBJ2-3; no clear D. The CDR3 is 15 residues long. Germline V gene lookup returns CDR1 MDHEN and CDR2 SYDVKM. The germline V and J ends were trimmed by 5 bases and 0 bases, with 12 bases remaining between them. The CDR3 region has the DNA TGTGCCAGCAGTATTCCTAGATCCAGCACAGATACGCAGTATTTT. Protein product: CASSIPRSSTDTQYF.

V and J are TRBV4-3 and TRBJ2-1; 7 bases are a match to TRBD1. Germline CDR1 reads LGHNA; CDR2 reads YSLEER. V was clipped by 4 bases and J by 5 bases; unmatched bases: 5. The CDR3 loop spans 14 amino acids. Here the CDR3 reads CASSRRTGDNEQFF. In nucleotides, the CDR3 is TGCGCCAGCAGCCGGAGAACAGGGGACAATGAGCAGTTCTTC.

The chain combines TRBV2 with TRBJ1-1; 7 nucleotides line up with TRBD1. The V and J ends lost 0 bases and 11 bases, in that order; junction bases with no gene match: 3. Germline CDR1 is SNHLY and CDR2 is FYNNEI. The CDR3 covers 12 residues. The CDR3 DNA reads TGTGCCAGCAGTGAAGCAGAACAGGGGGCTTTCTTT. Protein sequence: CASSEAEQGAFF.